The 8 T cell receptor beta chains below come from one sample, sequenced in a study of T cell repertoires in aging, cancer and after chemotherapy. Multiplex touch-down PCR with TRB-A/B primers amplified rearranged V-D-J TRB sequences. TCRdb processed the multiplex PCR reads anew with MiXCR; each CDR3 protein has one entry. The profile shows 3,000 or so distinct CDR3 sequences, roughly a third of them singletons. Peripheral blood genomic DNA, not sorted cells or RNA, was the template. The sample comprised blood. Receptors were obtained from a human donor with a solid tumor.

This chain links TRBV18 with TRBJ1-5; D is unclear. Trimming removed 5 bases at V and 5 bases at J, with 13 bases between. The CDR3 is 14 residues long. Germline V gives CDR1 KGHSH, CDR2 LQKENI. DNA for the CDR3: TGTGCCAGCTCAACATTTGGGGAGGATCAGCCCCAGCATTTT. It specifies CASSTFGEDQPQHF.

This clonotype is medium-sized within its sample. The CDR3 sequence is CASSITLPGAGAPYNEQFF. CDR3 sequence (DNA): TGTGCCAGTAGTATCACCCTTCCCGGGGCGGGGGCCCCCTACAATGAGCAGTTCTTC. The rearrangement joins TRBV19 to TRBJ2-1, with a possible D match to TRBD2 (7 bases). CDR1 is LNHDA and CDR2 is SQIVND in the germline V gene (reference sequence). The CDR3 sequence is 19 residues long. Trimming took 3 bases from V and 2 from J, leaving 23 bases between them. Drawing the rest from reference TRBV19 and TRBJ2-1, the complete variable domain is DGGITQSPKYLFRKEGQNVTLSCEQNLNHDAMYWYRQDPGQGLRLIYYSQIVNDFQKGDIAEGYSVSREKKESFPLTVTSAQKNPTAFYLCASSITLPGAGAPYNEQFFGPGTRLTVL.

The chain couples TRBV13 to TRBJ2-1, with TRBD1 identical over 12 bases. The CDR3 covers 16 residues. Germline lookup yields CDR1 PRHDT and CDR2 FYEKMQ (reference sequence). Unmatched junction bases numbered 10, after V lost 5 bases and J lost 8 bases. CDR3: CASSLPGQGALYEQFF. CDR3 sequence (DNA): TGTGCCAGCAGCCTGCCGGGACAGGGGGCGCTTTATGAGCAGTTCTTC.

This clonotype is medium-sized in the sample. The chain has TRBV27 and TRBJ2-1; 7 nucleotides match TRBD1. The germline V gene encodes CDR1 MNHEY and CDR2 SMNVEV (reference sequence). The CDR3 contains 15 residues. The V gene end was trimmed by 5 bases and the J gene end by 4 bases; junction bases not matched to a gene: 8. In DNA form, the CDR3 reads TGTGCCAGCAGTCCTACAGGGGTACCATACAATGAGCAGTTCTTC. It encodes CASSPTGVPYNEQFF.

The chain employs TRBV6-5 and TRBJ1-1, with a weak D call TRBD1 (6 bases). Trimming cost V 6 bases and J 5 bases, with 16 bases left between them. CDR1 MNHEY and CDR2 SVGAGI come from the germline V gene. The CDR3 is made up of 14 amino acids. The DNA of the CDR3 is TGTGCCAGCAGCACCCCTAGGAGGGGGACTGAAGCTTTCTTT. Amino acids: CASSTPRRGTEAFF.

The count of this clonotype is one. The chain joins TRBV30 to TRBJ1-4, with unresolved D. The CDR3 is made up of 15 amino acids. V was cut by 0 bases and J by 8 bases, with 16 bases left in between. The germline CDR1 and CDR2 sequences are GTSNPN and SVGIG (reference sequence). The DNA of the CDR3 is TGTGCCTGGAGTGTACCGATGTCAGCTGGAGAAAAACTGTTTTTT. Translated: CAWSVPMSAGEKLFF.

By sample share, this clonotype is medium-sized. The rearrangement uses TRBV18 and TRBJ2-3; D uncertain. The germline gives CDR1 KGHSH, CDR2 LQKENI. The CDR3 loop spans 16 amino acids. Trimming took 4 bases from V and 6 from J, leaving 20 bases between them. The CDR3 here is CASSQRLGTTRDTQYF. The CDR3 nucleotides are TGTGCCAGCTCACAGAGGCTGGGAACGACGAGGGATACGCAGTATTTT.

This clonotype was detected a few times. The chain is built from TRBV5-6 and TRBJ2-7; the D call may be TRBD1 or TRBD2 (5 bases each). V was pared by 6 bases and J by 0 bases, with 13 bases between. This CDR3 is 14 amino acids long. CDR1 is SGHDT and CDR2 is YYEEEE in the germline V gene. The CDR3 reads CASKATRGSYEQYV. The CDR3 nucleotides read TGTGCCAGCAAGGCCACGAGGGGCTCCTACGAGCAGTACGTC.